This T cell receptor (beta chain) was documented in a study of shared clonotypes between healthy human individuals. Trimming removed 0 bases from V and 0 bases from J, with 6 bases in between. The V gene's germline CDR1 is LGHNA and CDR2 YSLEER. The CDR3 sequence is 15 residues long. Ten immunoSEQ deep assay plates held the unsorted PBMC DNA. The table came from immunoSEQ multiplex PCR; TCRdb's copy has only in-frame clones and leaves some out. The sample lists around 530,000 clones; around 80% were seen once. This clone was detected only a few times. Sequencing input: PBMCs. This sequence was found in a woman aged 40 to 55 in good health. Some clones in this sample may be carry-over from other donors' samples. The chain combines TRBV4-3 with TRBJ1-3; D unresolved. Here the CDR3 DNA reads TGCGCCAGCAGCCAAGACCCAGACTCTGGAAACACCATATATTTT. This codes for CASSQDPDSGNTIYF.